The 6 T cell receptor beta chains reported below all come from one sample, sequenced in a study of cytomegalovirus exposure and HLA in healthy donors. PCR was performed using 60 Vbeta and 13 Jbeta primers. Assay used: immunoSEQ multiplex PCR; TCRdb lists only in-frame clones, some missing. Of 150,000 to 200,000 clones in the sample, around 86% were seen once. The sequencing input was PBMCs. The receptor source for this set is a woman between 18 and 30 years old in good health and CMV-seronegative.

In its sample, this clone is medium-sized. Additional DNA sequences in this sample encode the identical CDR3. The chain recombines TRBV13 with TRBJ2-7, with TRBD1 matching over 12 bases. There are 15 residues in the CDR3. Per germline, CDR1 PRHDT and CDR2 FYEKMQ (reference sequence). Losses at the gene ends were 2 bases for V and 5 bases for J; bases not matched to a gene: 4. CDR3 amino acids: CASSLSGQGANEQYF. The CDR3 DNA reads TGTGCCAGCAGCTTATCGGGACAGGGGGCGAACGAGCAGTACTTC.

The gene calls are TRBV19 and TRBJ1-5; D is perhaps TRBD1 (5 bases). Trimming pared 3 bases from V and 2 bases from J, leaving 11 bases between. The CDR3 contains 15 residues. CDR1 LNHDA and CDR2 SQIVND come from the germline V gene (reference sequence). CDR3 DNA sequence: TGTGCCAGTAGTATCCAGGGCGCGGGCAATCAGCCCCAGCATTTT. It specifies CASSIQGAGNQPQHF.

The chain is built from TRBV7-9 and TRBJ2-2; TRBD1 matches 10 bases. Germline V gene sequence: CDR1 SEHNR, CDR2 FQNEAQ (reference sequence). V trimming: 6 bases; J trimming: 5 bases; junction bases outside the gene matches: 6. The CDR3 totals 15 residues. This chain's CDR3 is CASRRDRGNTGELFF. CDR3 DNA sequence: TGTGCCAGCAGACGGGACAGGGGAAATACCGGGGAGCTGTTTTTT. The full variable domain, rest sourced from reference TRBV7-9 and TRBJ2-2, is DTGVSQNPRHKITKRGQNVTFRCDPISEHNRLYWYRQTLGQGPEFLTYFQNEAQLEKSRLLSDRFSAERPKGSFSTLEIQRTEQGDSAMYLCASRRDRGNTGELFFGEGSRLTVL.

In its sample, this clone was seen once. The V call is TRBV15, the J call TRBJ1-6; D unresolved. CDR1 is LNHNV and CDR2 is YYDKDF in the germline V gene (reference sequence). Trimming took 0 bases from V and 5 from J, leaving 5 bases between them. The CDR3 contains 14 residues. CDR3 loop: CATSRDRDNSPLHF. CDR3 DNA: TGTGCCACCAGCAGAGATCGGGATAATTCACCCCTCCACTTT.

CDR3 bases: TGTGCCATCAGCCTGACCGGGACTTCGGCCTACGAGCAGTACTTC. As protein: CAISLTGTSAYEQYF. The chain couples TRBV10-3 to TRBJ2-7; a weak D match, TRBD2 (6 bases). CDR1 and CDR2 (germline): ENHRY, SYGVKD. The CDR3 runs to 15 residues. Trimming took 6 bases from V and 2 from J, leaving 17 bases between them.

This clone showed up just once. The chain employs TRBV10-3 and TRBJ2-7; 8 bases map to TRBD1. Germline loops: CDR1 ENHRY, CDR2 SYGVKD. J lost 5 bases, V lost 3 bases, and 3 bases had no gene match. This CDR3 region has 13 residues. The CDR3: CAISDRGPNEQYF. The CDR3 nucleotides read TGTGCCATCAGTGACAGGGGGCCCAACGAGCAGTACTTC.